Below are 21 T cell receptor beta chains sequenced from a single sample in a study of T cells in Graves' hyperthyroidism and ophthalmopathy. TCR beta CDR3 sequences were amplified from RNA transcripts. HTBI primers drove first-round RT-PCR of the TCR CDR3. TCRdb used MiXCR to reprocess the multiplex PCR reads, holding one entry per CDR3 protein. The sample has 400,000 to 550,000 distinct CDR3 sequences, 13% to 15% seen once. Sequencing used blood. Source of these receptors: a woman under 30 with Graves' hyperthyroidism.

The CDR3 here is CASSSQNRGHEQFF. The CDR3 DNA follows: TGTGCCAGCAGCTCTCAAAACAGGGGTCATGAGCAGTTCTTC. This chain uses TRBV5-6 with TRBJ2-1; TRBD1 agrees at 7 bases. The germline CDR1 and CDR2 sequences are SGHDT and YYEEEE. Trimming took 3 bases from V and 8 from J; bases not matched to a gene: 8. The CDR3 has 14 residues. Complete variable domain (other parts from reference TRBV5-6 and TRBJ2-1): DAGVTQSPTHLIKTRGQQVTLRCSPKSGHDTVSWYQQALGQGPQFIFQYYEEEERQRGNFPDRFSGHQFPNYSSELNVNALLLGDSALYLCASSSQNRGHEQFFGPGTRLTVL.

This clonotype was seen a handful of times. The rearrangement joins TRBV7-3 to TRBJ2-1; TRBD2 agrees at 7 bases. The junction had 6 bases not matched to a gene; V was cut back by 5 bases and J by 2 bases. The germline V gene has CDR1 SGHTA and CDR2 FQGTGA. The CDR3 has 15 residues. The CDR3, as DNA: TGTGCCAGCAGCCCCCCTAGCGGCGCCTACAATGAGCAGTTCTTC. Translated: CASSPPSGAYNEQFF.

Ten or more counts support this clonotype. The chain links TRBV7-9 to TRBJ2-7; D is unresolved. There are 12 residues in the CDR3. Germline assignment: CDR1 SEHNR and CDR2 FQNEAQ (reference sequence). The V gene lost 3 bases and the J gene lost 5 bases, with 8 bases spanning the gap. CDR3 nucleotides: TGTGCCAGCAGCTTCGGTAGGAACGAGCAGTACGTC. Amino acid sequence: CASSFGRNEQYV.

The table lists this clonotype with many counts. This chain links TRBV7-8 with TRBJ1-3, with 9 bases identical to TRBD1. The V gene end was trimmed by 4 bases and the J gene end by 0 bases; junction bases not matched to a gene: 7. CDR3 length: 17 amino acids. Germline CDR1 SGHVS, CDR2 FQNEAQ. The CDR3 reads CASSSWDRASSGNTIYF. CDR3 DNA: TGTGCCAGCAGCTCCTGGGACAGGGCCAGCTCTGGAAACACCATATATTTT.

This clonotype showed up many times. Here the CDR3 DNA reads TGTGCCAGCAGTGGGGGCGGTTGGGAGACCCAGTACTTC. The encoded protein is CASSGGGWETQYF. The chain carries TRBV11-3 and TRBJ2-5; D might be TRBD1 (6 bases). Germline lookup yields CDR1 SGHNT and CDR2 YENEEA. The CDR3 spans 13 residues. V shed 6 bases and J shed 5 bases, with 13 bases lying between them. The full variable domain, with the rest looked up from reference TRBV11-3 and TRBJ2-5, is EAGVVQSPRYKIIEKKQPVAFWCNPISGHNTLYWYLQNLGQGPELLIRYENEEAVDDSQLPKDRFSAERLKGVDSTLKIQPAELGDSAVYLCASSGGGWETQYFGPGTRLLVL.

This clonotype was counted a few times. This chain connects TRBV5-1 to TRBJ2-7; TRBD1 agrees at 8 bases. Germline V gene data show CDR1 as SGHRS and CDR2 as YFSETQ. This CDR3 contains 15 residues. V dropped 4 bases and J dropped 0; count of bases not matched to a gene: 6. The chain's CDR3 is CASSPTGASSYEQYV. The CDR3, as DNA: TGCGCCAGCAGCCCGACAGGGGCGAGCTCCTACGAGCAGTACGTC.

At least ten counts were recorded for this clonotype. The chain recombines TRBV11-3 with TRBJ1-2, with no clear D. Looked up from germline, CDR1 is SGHNT and CDR2 is YENEEA. V gave up 1 base and J gave up 8 bases, with 14 bases separating them. The CDR3 totals 14 residues. The CDR3, as DNA: TGTGCCAGCAGCTTAGGTCTGCGGGGTGAGGGCTACACCTTC. This encodes CASSLGLRGEGYTF.

The table lists this clonotype with a few counts. The chain is built from TRBV9 and TRBJ1-1; no clear D. CDR1 SGDLS and CDR2 YYNGEE come from the germline V gene. V was clipped by 0 bases and J by 5 bases, with 14 bases between them. The CDR3 is 15 residues long. The CDR3 region is CASSVGVRSLTEAFF. CDR3 sequence (DNA): TGTGCCAGCAGCGTAGGGGTCCGCAGTTTAACTGAAGCTTTCTTT.

This clonotype was counted once. The chain has TRBV12-3 or TRBV12-4 and TRBJ2-3; D may match TRBD1 or TRBD2 (5 bases each). V gave up 6 bases and J gave up 0 bases, with 13 bases separating them. This CDR3 spans 15 amino acids. CDR3 DNA sequence: TGTGCCAGCAGCTTGGGGACGCCTAGCACAGATACGCAGTATTTT. It is translated as CASSLGTPSTDTQYF.

This clonotype was counted a few times. The chain carries TRBV12-3 or TRBV12-4 and TRBJ1-2; tentatively, D is TRBD1 (6 bases). The CDR3 sequence is 13 residues long. Trimming cost V 2 bases and J 6 bases, with 10 bases left between them. The CDR3 sequence is CASSLRRGNGYTF. In nucleotides, the CDR3 is TGTGCCAGCAGTTTACGCAGGGGTAATGGCTACACCTTC.

V is TRBV13 and J is TRBJ1-4; D gene unclear. The length of the CDR3 is 13 residues. The V gene lost 5 bases and the J gene lost 6 bases, with 10 bases spanning the gap. Germline assignment: CDR1 PRHDT and CDR2 FYEKMQ (reference sequence). The CDR3 loop is CASSPPVDEKLFF. The CDR3 region has the DNA TGTGCCAGCAGCCCCCCGGTTGATGAAAAACTGTTTTTT.

This clonotype was counted between two and nine times. V is TRBV5-1 and J is TRBJ2-7; D remains ambiguous. The germline V and J ends were trimmed by 1 base and 5 bases, with 10 bases remaining between them. The germline V gene encodes CDR1 SGHRS and CDR2 YFSETQ. The length of the CDR3 is 13 residues. The CDR3 coding sequence is TGCGCCAGCAGCTTGCTTGGGGTGGACGAGCAGTACTTC. It yields the protein CASSLLGVDEQYF. Variable domain in full (rest from reference TRBV5-1 and TRBJ2-7): KAGVTQTPRYLIKTRGQQVTLSCSPISGHRSVSWYQQTPGQGLQFLFEYFSETQRNKGNFPGRFSGRQFSNSRSEMNVSTLELGDSALYLCASSLLGVDEQYFGPGTRLTVT.

This clonotype was detected many times. V is TRBV12-3 or TRBV12-4 and J is TRBJ2-1; 13 bases match TRBD2. This CDR3 has 15 residues. The V gene end was trimmed by 5 bases and the J gene end by 4 bases; junction bases not matched to a gene: 2. CDR3 residues: CASSMTSGGYNEQFF. The CDR3 DNA follows: TGTGCCAGCAGTATGACTAGCGGGGGGTACAATGAGCAGTTCTTC.

This clonotype was counted between two and nine times. The chain links TRBV27 to TRBJ2-7; possibly TRBD2 for D (6 bases). Germline V gene sequence: CDR1 MNHEY, CDR2 SMNVEV (reference sequence). Trimming took 6 bases from V and 2 from J, leaving 11 bases between them. CDR3 length: 13 residues. This CDR3 reads CASRFGSTYEQYF. Written as DNA, the CDR3 is TGTGCCAGCAGGTTCGGGAGTACCTACGAGCAGTACTTC.

V gene TRBV4-1 combines with J gene TRBJ2-7; a possible D gene is TRBD2 (6 bases). The CDR3 is 15 amino acids. V lost 1 base to trimming and J lost 1 base, with 11 bases between them. The V gene's germline CDR1 is MGHRA and CDR2 YSYEKL. The CDR3 spells CASSQASGASYEQYF. CDR3 DNA: TGCGCCAGCAGCCAAGCTTCGGGAGCTTCCTACGAGCAGTACTTC.

The rearrangement uses TRBV6-1 and TRBJ2-1, with 14 bases that match TRBD2. The germline CDR1 and CDR2 sequences are MNHNS and SASEGT. This CDR3 is built from 17 residues. The trim removed 5 bases at V and 2 bases at J, leaving 5 bases unmatched. Here the CDR3 reads CASSPRTSGRTYNEQFF. CDR3 coding DNA: TGTGCCAGCAGTCCTCGGACTAGCGGGAGGACCTACAATGAGCAGTTCTTC.

Many counts were recorded for this clonotype. The chain links TRBV10-3 to TRBJ2-1; 9 nucleotides agree with TRBD2. The CDR3 runs to 18 residues. After removal of 0 bases from V and 2 bases from J, the junction contained 8 bases not matched to a gene. Germline CDR1 is ENHRY and CDR2 is SYGVKD. The CDR3 here is CAISESSGRPSAYNEQFF. The CDR3 coding sequence is TGTGCCATCAGTGAGTCGAGCGGGAGGCCCTCAGCCTACAATGAGCAGTTCTTC.

This clonotype has at least ten counts. This rearrangement joins TRBV6-5 to TRBJ2-6; D unresolved. The ends were cut back, 2 bases at V and 4 bases at J, with 15 bases in the middle. This CDR3 has 17 residues. The germline V gene has CDR1 MNHEY and CDR2 SVGAGI. CDR3 nucleotides: TGTGCCAGCAGTTACCTATCGGGTACAACGGGGGCCAACGTCCTGACTTTC. Residues: CASSYLSGTTGANVLTF.

The chain has TRBV30 and TRBJ1-5; no definite D call. Germline loops: CDR1 GTSNPN, CDR2 SVGIG (reference sequence). The CDR3 sequence is 13 residues long. Trimming shortened V by 0 bases and J by 7 bases, and 10 bases separated the two germline ends. The CDR3 loop reads CAWSVPGRQPQHF. CDR3 sequence (DNA): TGTGCCTGGAGTGTGCCCGGGAGACAGCCCCAGCATTTT.

This clonotype was seen repeatedly, ten times or more. This chain joins TRBV6-1 and TRBJ2-7, with no clear D. V lost 1 base and J lost 2, with 9 bases in between. Germline lookup yields CDR1 MNHNS and CDR2 SASEGT. This CDR3 is 14 amino acids long. In DNA form, the CDR3 reads TGTGCCAGCAGTGAAGGGTCAGGAGCCTACGAGCAGTACTTC. Its translation: CASSEGSGAYEQYF.

This clonotype has a handful of counts. The junction departs from the called germline gene at one end, perhaps through a read error. The chain joins TRBV7-9 to TRBJ1-3; unclear D gene. CDR3 length: 13 residues. Germline lookup yields CDR1 SEHNR and CDR2 FQNEAQ (reference sequence). CDR3 sequence: CASSLPVGNTMYF. The CDR3 DNA is TGTGCCAGCAGCTTACCAGTAGGAAACACCATGTATTTT. The complete variable domain, with remaining parts taken from reference TRBV7-9 and TRBJ1-3, reads DTGVSQNPRHKITKRGQNVTFRCDPISEHNRLYWYRQTLGQGPEFLTYFQNEAQLEKSRLLSDRFSAERPKGSFSTLEIQRTEQGDSAMYLCASSLPVGNTMYFGEGSWLTVV.